This T cell receptor beta chain was sequenced in a study of blood T cells in healthy people across ages. Primed by a sample-barcoded 5' primer and a J-beta primer mix, a second PCR proceeded for roughly 6 to 12 cycles. A template-switch adaptor containing 12 random nucleotides labeled each cDNA molecule. TCRdb reprocessed the 5' RACE reads with MiXCR, giving one entry per CDR3 protein. The sample contains under 2 million distinct CDR3 sequences, around 35% of which appear only once. Sequencing was performed on blood. This sequence originates from a woman in her 30s in good health.

The CDR3 here is CASSFRRGVDTQYF. The CDR3 nucleotides read TGTGCCAGCAGCTTCCGACGGGGCGTGGATACGCAGTATTTT. This rearrangement joins TRBV7-2 to TRBJ2-3; D is tentatively TRBD1 or TRBD2 (5 bases each). CDR1 is SGHTA, CDR2 FQGNSA, per germline. With 3 bases removed from V and 6 bases from J, the gap between germline ends came to 13 bases. The CDR3 runs to 14 residues.